This T cell receptor beta chain stems from a study of cytomegalovirus exposure and HLA in healthy donors. As for this clone: What it binds is unknown.

PCR was performed using 60 Vbeta and 13 Jbeta primers. Only in-frame clones appear in the TCRdb table, and some are missing; sequencing was by immunoSEQ multiplex PCR. The sample carries approximately 140,000 clones, about 77% recorded once. Whole-study findings and limits: In an earlier analysis, in roughly 580 donors, most V segments appeared productive either ~87% or ~30% of the time. Links to common viral pathogens appeared, in a later analysis, for several of the most significant clusters. The authors considered a cluster of highly shared sequence variants likely to be a sequencing artifact. Upon later analysis, HLA-associated TCR beta chains proved more clonally expanded than other, equally common chains.

This sequence was found in a female donor in good health and CMV-seronegative. Sequencing was carried out using PBMCs.

This CDR3 is CASSDWGTADTQYF. CDR3 DNA: TGTGCCAGCAGTGATTGGGGGACAGCAGATACGCAGTATTTT. The V call is TRBV6-1, the J call TRBJ2-3; TRBD1 agrees at 7 bases. Per the germline V gene, CDR1 is MNHNS and CDR2 is SASEGT. The CDR3 covers 14 residues. The junction had 4 bases not matched to a gene; V was cut back by 3 bases and J by 4 bases.